The T cell receptor beta chain described here comes from a study of shared clonotypes between healthy human individuals. As for the study in general: Per donor, CD8 memory used one plate, CD8 naive used two, CD4 memory used three and CD4 naive used three.

V gave up 5 bases and J gave up 3 bases, with 14 bases separating them. The germline V gene has CDR1 SGHAT and CDR2 FQNNGV. This CDR3 spans 14 amino acids. Sequencing was performed with immunoSEQ multiplex PCR; in TCRdb, only in-frame clones are kept and a portion is missing. The table shows 600,000 to 800,000 clones, with approximately 77% occurring only once. Sequencing input: memory CD4+ T cells sorted from blood. As to subset: CD45RA-negative fraction. This receptor was obtained from a woman aged 25 to 39 in good health. V usage is TRBV11-2 and J usage is TRBJ2-7; tentative D call: TRBD1 (5 bases). In DNA form, the CDR3 reads TGTGCCAGCAGCCAACAAGGGGATAGCTACGAGCAGTACTTC. Residues: CASSQQGDSYEQYF.